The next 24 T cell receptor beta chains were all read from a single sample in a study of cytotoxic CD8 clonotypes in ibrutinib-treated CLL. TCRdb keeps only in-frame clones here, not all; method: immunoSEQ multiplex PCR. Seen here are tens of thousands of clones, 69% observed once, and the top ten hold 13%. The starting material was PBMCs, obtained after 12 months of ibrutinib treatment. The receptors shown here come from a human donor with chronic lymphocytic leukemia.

The CDR3 loop is CASSQPGQNTEAFF. The DNA for the CDR3 is TGTGCCAGCAGCCAACCGGGACAGAACACTGAAGCTTTCTTT. The V gene is TRBV4-2, the J gene TRBJ1-1, with a possible D match to TRBD1 (6 bases). Trimming shortened V by 2 bases and J by 1 base, and 8 bases separated the two germline ends. This CDR3 comprises 14 residues. Germline lookup yields CDR1 LGHNA and CDR2 YNFKEQ.

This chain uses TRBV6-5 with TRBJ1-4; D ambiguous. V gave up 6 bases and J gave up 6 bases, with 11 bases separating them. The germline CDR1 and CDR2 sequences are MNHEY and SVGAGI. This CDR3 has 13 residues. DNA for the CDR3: TGTGCCAGCAGCTCTACTCTCTATGAAAAACTGTTTTTT. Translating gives CASSSTLYEKLFF.

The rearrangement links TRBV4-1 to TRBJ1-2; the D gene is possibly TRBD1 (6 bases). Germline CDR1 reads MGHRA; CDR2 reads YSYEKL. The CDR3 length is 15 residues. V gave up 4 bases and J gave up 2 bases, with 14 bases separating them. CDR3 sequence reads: CASSPTGTVNYGYTF. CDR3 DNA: TGCGCCAGCAGCCCTACAGGGACCGTGAACTATGGCTACACCTTC.

This CDR3 reads CASSFDRDLGTGNEQFF. The DNA for the CDR3 is TGTGCCAGCAGCTTCGACCGGGACCTCGGCACGGGGAATGAGCAGTTCTTC. The rearrangement links TRBV7-3 to TRBJ2-1, with D perhaps assigned TRBD1 or TRBD2 (5 bases each). The germline V gene encodes CDR1 SGHTA and CDR2 FQGTGA. This CDR3 has 17 residues. V dropped 3 bases and J dropped 7 bases, with 22 bases sitting between them.

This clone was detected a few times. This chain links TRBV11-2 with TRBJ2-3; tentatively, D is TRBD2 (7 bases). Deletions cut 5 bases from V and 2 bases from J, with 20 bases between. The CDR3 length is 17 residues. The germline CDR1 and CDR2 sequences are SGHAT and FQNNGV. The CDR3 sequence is CASSKTLAGASTDTQYF. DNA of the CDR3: TGTGCCAGCAGCAAGACCCTGGCGGGGGCCTCCACAGATACGCAGTATTTT.

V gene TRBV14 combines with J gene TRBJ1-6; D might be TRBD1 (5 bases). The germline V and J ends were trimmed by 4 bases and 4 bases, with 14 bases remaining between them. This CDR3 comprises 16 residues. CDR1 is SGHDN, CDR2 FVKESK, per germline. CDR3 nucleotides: TGTGCCAGCAGCCCCGTGAGGGGATCATATAATTCACCCCTCCACTTT. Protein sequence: CASSPVRGSYNSPLHF.

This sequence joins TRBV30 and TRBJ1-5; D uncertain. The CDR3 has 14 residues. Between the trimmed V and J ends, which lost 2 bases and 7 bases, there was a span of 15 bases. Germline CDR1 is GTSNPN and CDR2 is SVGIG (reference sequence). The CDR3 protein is CAWSRSRGTQPQHF. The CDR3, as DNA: TGTGCCTGGAGTAGGTCCCGTGGAACACAGCCCCAGCATTTT.

The CDR3 DNA follows: TGTGCCAGCAGTGAGGAAGGGGGCGACACTGAAGCTTTCTTT. This encodes CASSEEGGDTEAFF. The chain uses TRBV6-4 and TRBJ1-1, with 7 nucleotides matching TRBD1. The trim removed 3 bases at V and 3 bases at J, leaving 4 bases unmatched. The CDR3 covers 14 residues. From germline, CDR1 is MRHNA and CDR2 SNTAGT.

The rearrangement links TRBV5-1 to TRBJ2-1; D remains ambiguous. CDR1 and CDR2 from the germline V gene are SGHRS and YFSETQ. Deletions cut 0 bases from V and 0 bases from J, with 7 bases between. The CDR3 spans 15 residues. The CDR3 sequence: CASSLAAGSYNEQFF. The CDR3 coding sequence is TGCGCCAGCAGCTTGGCTGCCGGCTCCTACAATGAGCAGTTCTTC. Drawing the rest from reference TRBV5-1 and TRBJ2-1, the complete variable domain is KAGVTQTPRYLIKTRGQQVTLSCSPISGHRSVSWYQQTPGQGLQFLFEYFSETQRNKGNFPGRFSGRQFSNSRSEMNVSTLELGDSALYLCASSLAAGSYNEQFFGPGTRLTVL.

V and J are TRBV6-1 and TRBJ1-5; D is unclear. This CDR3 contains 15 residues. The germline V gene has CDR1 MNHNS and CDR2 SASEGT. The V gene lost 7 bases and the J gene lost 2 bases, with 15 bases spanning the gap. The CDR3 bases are TGTGCCAGCAACGGGAATGTGGGCCGCAATCAGCCCCAGCATTTT. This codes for CASNGNVGRNQPQHF.

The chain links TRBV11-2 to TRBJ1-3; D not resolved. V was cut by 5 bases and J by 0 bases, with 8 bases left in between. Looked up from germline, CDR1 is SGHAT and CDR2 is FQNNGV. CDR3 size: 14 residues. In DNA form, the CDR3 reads TGTGCCAGCAGCACCGGGTACTCTGGAAACACCATATATTTT. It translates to CASSTGYSGNTIYF.

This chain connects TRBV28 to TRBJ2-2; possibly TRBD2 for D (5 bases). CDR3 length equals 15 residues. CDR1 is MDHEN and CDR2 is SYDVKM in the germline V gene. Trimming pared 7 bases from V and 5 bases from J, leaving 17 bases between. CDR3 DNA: TGTGCCAGCATCACAACGGGGTTCGGGACCGGGGAGCTGTTTTTT. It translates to CASITTGFGTGELFF.

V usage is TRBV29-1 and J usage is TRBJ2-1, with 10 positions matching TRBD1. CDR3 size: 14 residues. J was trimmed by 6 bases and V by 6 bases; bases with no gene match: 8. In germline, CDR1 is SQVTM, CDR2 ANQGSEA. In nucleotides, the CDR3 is TGCAGCGTCAGACAGGGGGCCACCATCAATGAGCAGTTCTTC. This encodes CSVRQGATINEQFF.

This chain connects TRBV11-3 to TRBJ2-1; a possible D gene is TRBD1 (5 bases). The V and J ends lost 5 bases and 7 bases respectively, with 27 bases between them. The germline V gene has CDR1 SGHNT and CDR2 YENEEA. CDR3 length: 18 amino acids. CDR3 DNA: TGTGCCAGCAGCCTGACAGCTTCCCCTTTTGGGGCCCAAAATGAGCAGTTCTTC. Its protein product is CASSLTASPFGAQNEQFF.

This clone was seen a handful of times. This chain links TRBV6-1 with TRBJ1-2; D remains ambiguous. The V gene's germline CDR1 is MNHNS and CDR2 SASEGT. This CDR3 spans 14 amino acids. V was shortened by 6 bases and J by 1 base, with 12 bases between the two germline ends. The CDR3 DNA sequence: TGTGCCAGCAGACCTAGAGGGTTTAACTATGGCTACACCTTC. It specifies CASRPRGFNYGYTF.

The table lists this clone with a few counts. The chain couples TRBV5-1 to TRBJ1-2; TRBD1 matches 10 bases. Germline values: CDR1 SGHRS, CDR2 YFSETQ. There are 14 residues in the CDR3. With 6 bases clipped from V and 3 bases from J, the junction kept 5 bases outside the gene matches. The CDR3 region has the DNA TGCGCCAGCAATGGGACAGGGGATTACTATGGCTACACCTTC. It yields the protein CASNGTGDYYGYTF.

The CDR3: CASSLRAVVQTGRVGGYTF. The CDR3 DNA follows: TGTGCCAGCAGTTTACGGGCGGTGGTCCAGACAGGGCGAGTTGGTGGCTACACCTTC. The J gene is TRBJ1-2, the V gene TRBV27; 7 bases are shared with TRBD1. The germline gives CDR1 MNHEY, CDR2 SMNVEV (reference sequence). The CDR3 length is 19 residues. Unmatched junction bases numbered 22, after V lost 2 bases and J lost 7 bases.

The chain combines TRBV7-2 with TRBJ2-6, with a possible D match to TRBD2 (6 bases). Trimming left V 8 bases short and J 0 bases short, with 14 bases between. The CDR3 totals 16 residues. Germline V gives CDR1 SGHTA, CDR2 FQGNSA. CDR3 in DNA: TGTGCCAGCCGCAGCGGGTTAGTCTCTGGGGCCAACGTCCTGACTTTC. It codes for CASRSGLVSGANVLTF.

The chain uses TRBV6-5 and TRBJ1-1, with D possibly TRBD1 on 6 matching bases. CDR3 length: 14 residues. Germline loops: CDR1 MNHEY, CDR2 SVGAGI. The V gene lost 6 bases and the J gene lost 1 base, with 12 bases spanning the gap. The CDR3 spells CASRRDKTNTEAFF. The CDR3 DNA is TGTGCCAGCAGGCGGGACAAGACGAACACTGAAGCTTTCTTT.

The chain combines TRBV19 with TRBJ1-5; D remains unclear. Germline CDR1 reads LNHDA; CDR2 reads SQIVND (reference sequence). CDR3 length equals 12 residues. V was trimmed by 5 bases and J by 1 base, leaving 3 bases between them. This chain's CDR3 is CASSPSNQPQHF. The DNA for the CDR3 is TGTGCCAGTAGTCCGAGCAATCAGCCCCAGCATTTT.

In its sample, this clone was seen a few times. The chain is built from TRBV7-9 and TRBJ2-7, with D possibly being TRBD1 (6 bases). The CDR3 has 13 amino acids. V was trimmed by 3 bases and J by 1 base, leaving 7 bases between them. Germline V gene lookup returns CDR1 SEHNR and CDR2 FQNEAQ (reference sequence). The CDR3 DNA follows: TGTGCCAGCAGCTTGGACAGTTCCTACGAGCAGTACTTC. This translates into CASSLDSSYEQYF.

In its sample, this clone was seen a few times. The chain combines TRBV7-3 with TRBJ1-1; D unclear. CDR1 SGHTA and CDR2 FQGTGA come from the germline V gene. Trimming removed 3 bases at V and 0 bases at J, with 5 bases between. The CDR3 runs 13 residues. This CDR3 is CASSFFVNTEAFF. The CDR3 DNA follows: TGTGCCAGCAGCTTTTTCGTGAACACTGAAGCTTTCTTT.

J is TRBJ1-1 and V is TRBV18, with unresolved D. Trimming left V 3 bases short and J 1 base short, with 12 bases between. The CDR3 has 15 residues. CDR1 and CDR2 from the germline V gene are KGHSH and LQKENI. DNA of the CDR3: TGTGCCAGCTCACCGTCGCAAGGTGGGAACACTGAAGCTTTCTTT. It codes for CASSPSQGGNTEAFF.

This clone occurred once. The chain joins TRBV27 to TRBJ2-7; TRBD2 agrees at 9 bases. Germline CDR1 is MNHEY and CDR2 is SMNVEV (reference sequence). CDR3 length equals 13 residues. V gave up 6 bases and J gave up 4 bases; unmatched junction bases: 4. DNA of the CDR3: TGTGCCAGCAGAGCGGGGGGAGGGTACGAGCAGTACTTC. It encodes CASRAGGGYEQYF.